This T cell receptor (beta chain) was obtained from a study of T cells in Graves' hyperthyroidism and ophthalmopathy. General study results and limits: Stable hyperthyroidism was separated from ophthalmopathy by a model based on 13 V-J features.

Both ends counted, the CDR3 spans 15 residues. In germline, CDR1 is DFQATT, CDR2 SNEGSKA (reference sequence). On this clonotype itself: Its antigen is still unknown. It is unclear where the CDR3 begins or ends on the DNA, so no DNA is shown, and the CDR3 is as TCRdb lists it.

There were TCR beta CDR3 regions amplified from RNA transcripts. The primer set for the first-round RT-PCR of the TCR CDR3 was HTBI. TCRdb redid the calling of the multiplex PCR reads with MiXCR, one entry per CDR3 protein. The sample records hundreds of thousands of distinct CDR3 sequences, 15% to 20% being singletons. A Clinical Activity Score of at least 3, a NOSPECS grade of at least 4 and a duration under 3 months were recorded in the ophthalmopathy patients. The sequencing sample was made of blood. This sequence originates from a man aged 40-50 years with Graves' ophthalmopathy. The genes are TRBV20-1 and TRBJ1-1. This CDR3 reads CSLYPFVPASIEAFF.